One and the same sample provided the 20 T cell receptor beta chains below, sequenced in a study of T-cell memory formation after mild COVID-19. TCRdb used MiXCR to reprocess the 5' RACE reads, holding one entry per CDR3 protein. Seen here are some 490,000 distinct CDR3 sequences, roughly 18% observed once, and the top ten hold around 12%. Material for sequencing was PBMCs or a T cell subset sorted from them (not recorded which). Receptors originate from an adult woman who had mild COVID-19 (a few samples of this study predate the infection). Cell type and time point are not known.

Of note for this clonotype: A much larger clone lies a single base off, so this may be a read error. The chain couples TRBV5-6 to TRBJ2-1, with D perhaps assigned TRBD1 or TRBD2 (5 bases each). From germline, CDR1 is SGHDT and CDR2 YYEEEE. This CDR3 has 15 residues. CDR3 coding DNA: TGTGCCATCAGCTTGGGGGTTAGACCCCCAAATGAGCAGTTCTTC. Encoded protein: CAISLGVRPPNEQFF.

Many counts were recorded for this clonotype. The J gene is TRBJ2-3, the V gene TRBV29-1; D perhaps matches TRBD1 (6 bases). The CDR3 covers 14 residues. The germline V and J ends were trimmed by 2 bases and 5 bases, with 14 bases remaining between them. Germline CDR1 and CDR2: SQVTM and ANQGSEA. The CDR3 reads CSVEIRTALDTQYF. Written as DNA, the CDR3 is TGCAGCGTTGAAATAAGGACAGCGCTAGATACGCAGTATTTT.

This clonotype was counted between two and nine times. This chain connects TRBV15 to TRBJ2-2, with D possibly called TRBD1 or TRBD2 (6 bases each). Trimming took 0 bases from V and 1 from J, leaving 12 bases between them. The CDR3 totals 17 residues. The V gene's germline CDR1 is LNHNV and CDR2 YYDKDF (reference sequence). CDR3 amino acids: CATSRDYGGENTGELFF. The CDR3 DNA sequence: TGTGCCACCAGCAGAGATTACGGGGGCGAGAACACCGGGGAGCTGTTTTTT.

This clonotype was seen a few times. The gene calls are TRBV10-3 and TRBJ2-3; D is ambiguous. Germline lookup yields CDR1 ENHRY and CDR2 SYGVKD. The CDR3 has 14 amino acids. V shed 3 bases and J shed 5 bases, with 12 bases lying between them. The CDR3: CAISDPARGDTQYF. In nucleotides, the CDR3 is TGTGCCATCAGTGACCCCGCCCGAGGAGATACGCAGTATTTT.

The chain recombines TRBV24-1 with TRBJ2-1; TRBD1 might be the D (6 bases). V lost 5 bases and J 7 bases, leaving 20 bases between the germline ends. This CDR3 region has 16 residues. The germline CDR1 and CDR2 sequences are KGHDR and SFDVKD. The CDR3 spells CATSATGPAAWNEQFF. The CDR3 coding sequence is TGTGCCACCAGTGCCACAGGGCCCGCGGCCTGGAATGAGCAGTTCTTC.

The chain uses TRBV30 and TRBJ2-7; no firm D call. V was clipped by 4 bases and J by 7 bases, with 14 bases between them. The CDR3 runs 12 residues. The germline CDR1 and CDR2 sequences are GTSNPN and SVGIG (reference sequence). The CDR3 DNA follows: TGTGCCTGGAATGCACTGCGGCCAGAGCAGTACTTC. Its translation is CAWNALRPEQYF. The full variable domain, in which reference TRBV30 and TRBJ2-7 provide the parts outside the CDR3, is SQTIHQWPATLVQPVGSPLSLECTVEGTSNPNLYWYRQAAGRGLQLLFYSVGIGQISSEVPQNLSASRPQDRQFILSSKKLLLSDSGFYLCAWNALRPEQYFGPGTRLTVT.

This clonotype was detected once. This rearrangement joins TRBV6-2 or TRBV6-3 to TRBJ2-2, with TRBD2 matching over 11 bases. Germline V CDR1 and CDR2: MNHEY, SVGEGT. CDR3 length: 17 amino acids. V lost 5 bases and J lost 1; bases outside the gene matches: 6. This CDR3 reads CASSALLAGENTGELFF. CDR3 DNA sequence: TGTGCCAGCAGTGCACTACTAGCGGGAGAGAACACCGGGGAGCTGTTTTTT.

The V gene is TRBV7-2, the J gene TRBJ2-5; D may correspond to TRBD1 or TRBD2 (7 bases each). V shed 5 bases and J shed 5 bases, with 24 bases lying between them. The CDR3 loop spans 17 amino acids. Germline V gene data show CDR1 as SGHTA and CDR2 as FQGNSA. The CDR3 spells CASSVGWEGAGVETQYF. As DNA, the CDR3 is TGTGCCAGCAGCGTGGGATGGGAGGGGGCCGGGGTCGAGACCCAGTACTTC. Full variable domain (missing parts from reference TRBV7-2 and TRBJ2-5): GAGVSQSPSNKVTEKGKDVELRCDPISGHTALYWYRQSLGQGLEFLIYFQGNSAPDKSGLPSDRFSAERTGGSVSTLTIQRTQQEDSAVYLCASSVGWEGAGVETQYFGPGTRLLVL.

The rearrangement links TRBV30 to TRBJ1-2; D gene ambiguous. Germline V lookup: CDR1 GTSNPN, CDR2 SVGIG (reference sequence). Trimming cost V 0 bases and J 8 bases, with 10 bases left between them. This CDR3 spans 12 amino acids. The CDR3 bases are TGTGCCTGGAGTGTATCGGCGTCCGGCTACACCTTC. This translates into CAWSVSASGYTF.

The genes are TRBV30 and TRBJ2-5, with D hard to call. The CDR3 contains 11 residues. V lost 0 bases to trimming and J lost 2 bases, with 1 base between them. CDR1 is GTSNPN, CDR2 SVGIG, per germline (reference sequence). The CDR3: CAWSVQETQYF. The CDR3 bases are TGTGCCTGGAGTGTACAAGAGACCCAGTACTTC.

The chain uses TRBV5-1 and TRBJ2-4; 11 bases align to TRBD1. The CDR3 spans 15 residues. J lost 4 bases, V lost 4 bases, and 4 bases had no gene match. Germline CDR1 is SGHRS and CDR2 is YFSETQ. The CDR3 DNA reads TGCGCCAGCAGCCCGGGACAGGGGGGGAAAAACATTCAGTACTTC. Encoded protein: CASSPGQGGKNIQYF.

This clonotype was detected only a few times. The chain carries TRBV12-3 or TRBV12-4 and TRBJ2-2; TRBD1 matches at 7 bases. The V segment lost 5 bases and the J segment 5 bases; nucleotides outside the gene matches: 8. This CDR3 is built from 15 residues. The CDR3 sequence is CASSPGGRWTGELFF. CDR3 in DNA: TGTGCCAGCAGTCCAGGGGGAAGGTGGACCGGGGAGCTGTTTTTT.

The chain couples TRBV6-2 or TRBV6-3 to TRBJ2-1; a weak D match, TRBD1 (6 bases). The V end lost 7 bases, the J end lost 6 bases, and 10 bases lay between the germline ends. Germline CDR1 and CDR2: MNHEY and SVGEGT. This CDR3 has 12 residues. The CDR3 nucleotides are TGTGCCAGCAAAGTAGGGGGCAATGAGCAGTTCTTC. Residues: CASKVGGNEQFF.

For this clonotype: At one boundary the junction diverges from the germline segment, which might be a read error. V and J are TRBV12-3 or TRBV12-4 and TRBJ1-2; TRBD1 might be the D (5 bases). This CDR3 is 13 amino acids long. The CDR3 coding sequence is TGTGCCAGCAGCCCCGGGGGTAGCCCGGGTCCGGCCTTC. Protein: CASSPGGSPGPAF.

The V and J genes are TRBV9 and TRBJ2-3; 8 nucleotides align to TRBD1. Germline V lookup: CDR1 SGDLS, CDR2 YYNGEE. The V and J ends lost 2 bases and 2 bases, in that order; junction bases with no gene match: 4. The CDR3 runs to 15 residues. In nucleotides, the CDR3 is TGTGCCAGCAGCGTTGGACAGGGTATCACAGATACGCAGTATTTT. Protein: CASSVGQGITDTQYF.

This clonotype showed up just a few times. The V gene is TRBV20-1, the J gene TRBJ1-2; weak D call: TRBD1 (6 bases). V gave up 4 bases and J gave up 4 bases, with 13 bases separating them. The CDR3 has 13 amino acids. The germline V gene encodes CDR1 DFQATT and CDR2 SNEGSKA (reference sequence). CDR3 sequence: CSAMDSGSYGYTF. The CDR3 DNA reads as TGCAGTGCTATGGACAGCGGCAGCTATGGCTACACCTTC.

This clonotype was seen a few times. The chain employs TRBV12-3 or TRBV12-4 and TRBJ1-6, with 7 bases identical to TRBD1. The trim removed 5 bases at V and 11 bases at J, leaving 12 bases unmatched. The CDR3 spans 15 residues. CDR3 bases: TGTGCCAGCAGTCCAATAAGGACAGGAGGTACACCCCTCCACTTT. This codes for CASSPIRTGGTPLHF.

DNA of the CDR3: TGTGCCATCACCCCAATTAGCGGGGGGCAGGGAGATACGCAGTATTTT. Its protein product is CAITPISGGQGDTQYF. The chain employs TRBV27 and TRBJ2-3, with 10 positions matching TRBD2. In germline, CDR1 is MNHEY, CDR2 SMNVEV (reference sequence). V dropped 10 bases and J dropped 5; count of bases not matched to a gene: 15. The CDR3 spans 16 residues.

This clonotype has only a few counts. The chain couples TRBV9 to TRBJ2-2, with 13 bases that match TRBD2. Trimming at V came to 5 bases and at J to 7 bases, leaving 11 bases not matched to a gene. This CDR3 contains 17 residues. Germline V lookup: CDR1 SGDLS, CDR2 YYNGEE. This CDR3 is CASSGTGTSGVGGELFF. The CDR3 nucleotides are TGTGCCAGCAGTGGTACCGGGACTAGCGGGGTCGGCGGGGAGCTGTTTTTT.

The V call is TRBV19, the J call TRBJ1-1; D remains unclear. Germline V gene data show CDR1 as LNHDA and CDR2 as SQIVND (reference sequence). The CDR3 covers 12 residues. V lost 5 bases to trimming and J lost 6 bases, with 10 bases between them. CDR3 sequence: CASSHTGAEAFF. As DNA, the CDR3 is TGTGCCAGTAGTCACACCGGGGCTGAAGCTTTCTTT.